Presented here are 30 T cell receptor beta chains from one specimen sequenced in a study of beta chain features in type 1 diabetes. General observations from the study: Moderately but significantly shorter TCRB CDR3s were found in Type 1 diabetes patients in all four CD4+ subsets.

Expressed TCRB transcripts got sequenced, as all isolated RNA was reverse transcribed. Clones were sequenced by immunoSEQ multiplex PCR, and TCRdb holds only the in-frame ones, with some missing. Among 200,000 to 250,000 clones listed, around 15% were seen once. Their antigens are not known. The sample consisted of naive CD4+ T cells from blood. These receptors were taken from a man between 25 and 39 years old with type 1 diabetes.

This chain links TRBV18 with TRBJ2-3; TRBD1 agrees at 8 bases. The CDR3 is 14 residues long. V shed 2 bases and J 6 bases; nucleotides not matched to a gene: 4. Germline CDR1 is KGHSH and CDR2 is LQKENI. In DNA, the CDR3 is TGTGCCAGCTCACCAACAGGGGACAGGGATACGCAGTATTTT. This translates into CASSPTGDRDTQYF.

The CDR3 reads CASSSGQTYNEQFF. DNA for the CDR3: TGTGCCAGCAGTTCAGGACAGACCTACAATGAGCAGTTCTTC. The chain employs TRBV11-2 and TRBJ2-1; possibly TRBD1 for D (6 bases). The CDR3 contains 14 residues. Trimming left V 6 bases short and J 2 bases short, with 11 bases between. Per germline, CDR1 SGHAT and CDR2 FQNNGV.

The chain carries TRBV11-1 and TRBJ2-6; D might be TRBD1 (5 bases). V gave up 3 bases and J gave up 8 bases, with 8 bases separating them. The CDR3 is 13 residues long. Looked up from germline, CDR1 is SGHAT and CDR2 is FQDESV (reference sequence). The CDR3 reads CASSLGRPNVLTF. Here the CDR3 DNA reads TGTGCCAGCAGCTTGGGGCGGCCCAACGTCCTGACTTTC.

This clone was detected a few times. CDR3 sequence reads: CASSQTGADYSGANVLTF. The CDR3 DNA reads TGCGCCAGCAGTCAAACAGGGGCGGATTACTCTGGGGCCAACGTCCTGACTTTC. The chain employs TRBV4-1 and TRBJ2-6; 7 bases are a match to TRBD1. J was trimmed by 0 bases and V by 6 bases; bases with no gene match: 11. CDR1 is MGHRA and CDR2 is YSYEKL in the germline V gene. The CDR3 loop spans 18 amino acids.

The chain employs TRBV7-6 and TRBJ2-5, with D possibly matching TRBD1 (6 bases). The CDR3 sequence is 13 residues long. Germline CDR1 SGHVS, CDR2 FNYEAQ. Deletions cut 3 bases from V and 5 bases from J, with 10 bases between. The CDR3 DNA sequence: TGTGCCAGCAGCTTTACAGGGCGGGAGACCCAGTACTTC. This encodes CASSFTGRETQYF.

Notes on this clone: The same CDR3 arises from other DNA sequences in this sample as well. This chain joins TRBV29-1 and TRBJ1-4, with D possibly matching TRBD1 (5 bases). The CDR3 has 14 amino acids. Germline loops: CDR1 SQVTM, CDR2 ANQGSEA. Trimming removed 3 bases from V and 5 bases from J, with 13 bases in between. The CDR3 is CSVDGGTQNEKLFF. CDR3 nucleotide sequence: TGCAGCGTTGATGGGGGGACTCAGAATGAAAAACTGTTTTTT.

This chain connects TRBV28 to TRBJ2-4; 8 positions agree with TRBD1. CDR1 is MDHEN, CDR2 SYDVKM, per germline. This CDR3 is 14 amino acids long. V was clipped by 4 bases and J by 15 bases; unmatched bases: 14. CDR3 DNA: TGTGCCAGCAGTTCCTACCAGGGGGCTAAAACTTCGTACTTC. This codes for CASSSYQGAKTSYF.

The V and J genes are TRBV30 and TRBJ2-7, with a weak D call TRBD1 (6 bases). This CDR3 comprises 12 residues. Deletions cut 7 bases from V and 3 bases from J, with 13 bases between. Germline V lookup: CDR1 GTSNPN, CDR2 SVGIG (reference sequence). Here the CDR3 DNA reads TGTGCCTCCAGGGGTACCCGCTACGAGCAGTACTTC. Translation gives CASRGTRYEQYF.

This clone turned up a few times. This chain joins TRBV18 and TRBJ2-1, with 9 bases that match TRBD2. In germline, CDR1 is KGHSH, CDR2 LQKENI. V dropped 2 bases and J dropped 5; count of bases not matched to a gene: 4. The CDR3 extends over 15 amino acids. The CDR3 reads CASSPTASGDNEQFF. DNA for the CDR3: TGTGCCAGCTCACCAACGGCTAGCGGGGACAATGAGCAGTTCTTC. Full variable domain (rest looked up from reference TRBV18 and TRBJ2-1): NAGVMQNPRHLVRRRGQEARLRCSPMKGHSHVYWYRQLPEEGLKFMVYLQKENIIDESGMPKERFSAEFPKEGPSILRIQQVVRGDSAAYFCASSPTASGDNEQFFGPGTRLTVL.

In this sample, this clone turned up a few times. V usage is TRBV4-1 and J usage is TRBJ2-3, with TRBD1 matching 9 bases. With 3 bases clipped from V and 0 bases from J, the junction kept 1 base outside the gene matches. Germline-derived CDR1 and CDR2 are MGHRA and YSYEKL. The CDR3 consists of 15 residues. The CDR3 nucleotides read TGCGCCAGCAGCCAGGGGACAGGGAGCACAGATACGCAGTATTTT. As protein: CASSQGTGSTDTQYF.

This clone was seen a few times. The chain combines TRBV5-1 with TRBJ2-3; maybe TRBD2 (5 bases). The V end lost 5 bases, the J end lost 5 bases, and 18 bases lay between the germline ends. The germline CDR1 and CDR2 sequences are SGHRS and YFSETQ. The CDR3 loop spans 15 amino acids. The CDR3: CASRGAVRGRDTQYF. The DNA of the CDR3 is TGCGCCAGCAGAGGAGCGGTACGTGGGAGAGATACGCAGTATTTT.

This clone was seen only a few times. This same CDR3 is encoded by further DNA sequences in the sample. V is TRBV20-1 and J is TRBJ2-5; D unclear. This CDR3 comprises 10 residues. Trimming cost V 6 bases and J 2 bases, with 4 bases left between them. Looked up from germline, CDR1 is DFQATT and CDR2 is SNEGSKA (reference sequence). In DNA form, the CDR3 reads TGCAGTGCCAAACAAGAGACCCAGTACTTC. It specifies CSAKQETQYF.

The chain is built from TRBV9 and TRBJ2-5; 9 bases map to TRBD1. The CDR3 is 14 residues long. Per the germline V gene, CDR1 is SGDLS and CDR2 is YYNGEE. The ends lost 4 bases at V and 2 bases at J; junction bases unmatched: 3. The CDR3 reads CASSSDRGQETQYF. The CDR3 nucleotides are TGTGCCAGCAGCTCCGACAGGGGGCAAGAGACCCAGTACTTC. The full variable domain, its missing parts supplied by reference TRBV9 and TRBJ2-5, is DSGVTQTPKHLITATGQRVTLRCSPRSGDLSVYWYQQSLDQGLQFLIQYYNGEERAKGNILERFSAQQFPDLHSELNLSSLELGDSALYFCASSSDRGQETQYFGPGTRLLVL.

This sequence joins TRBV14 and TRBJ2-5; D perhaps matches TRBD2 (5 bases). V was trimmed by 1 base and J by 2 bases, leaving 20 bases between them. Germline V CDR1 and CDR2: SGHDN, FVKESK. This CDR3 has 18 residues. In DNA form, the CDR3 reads TGTGCCAGCAGCCAAGGCCCCAGCGGTAGCATGTGGCAAGAGACCCAGTACTTC. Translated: CASSQGPSGSMWQETQYF.

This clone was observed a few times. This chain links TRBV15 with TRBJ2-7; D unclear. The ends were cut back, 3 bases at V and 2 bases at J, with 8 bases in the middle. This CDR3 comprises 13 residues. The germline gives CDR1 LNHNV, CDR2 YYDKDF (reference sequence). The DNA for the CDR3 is TGTGCCACCAGCAGCGACGGAACCTACGAGCAGTACTTC. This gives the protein CATSSDGTYEQYF.

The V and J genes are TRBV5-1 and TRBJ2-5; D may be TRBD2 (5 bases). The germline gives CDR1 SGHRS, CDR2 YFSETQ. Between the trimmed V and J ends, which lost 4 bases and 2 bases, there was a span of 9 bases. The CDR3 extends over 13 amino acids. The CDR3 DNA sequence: TGCGCCAGCAGCAGCGGACCGCAAGAGACCCAGTACTTC. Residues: CASSSGPQETQYF.

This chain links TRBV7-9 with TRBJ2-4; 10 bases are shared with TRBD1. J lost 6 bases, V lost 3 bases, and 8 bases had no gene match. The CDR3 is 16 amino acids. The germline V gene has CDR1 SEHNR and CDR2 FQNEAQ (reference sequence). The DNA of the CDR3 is TGTGCCAGCAGCTTGTTTCTTCGGACAGGGGGAAACATTCAGTACTTC. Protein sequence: CASSLFLRTGGNIQYF.

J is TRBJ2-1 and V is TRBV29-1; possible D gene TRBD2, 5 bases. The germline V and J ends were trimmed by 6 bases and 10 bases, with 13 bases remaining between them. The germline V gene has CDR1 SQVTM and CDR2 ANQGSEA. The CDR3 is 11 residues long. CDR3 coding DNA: TGCAGCGTCGCAACTAGTTTAGAGCAGTTCTTC. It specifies CSVATSLEQFF.

CDR3 residues: CSVLGQYTGELFF. In DNA form, the CDR3 reads TGCAGCGTTTTAGGACAGTACACCGGGGAGCTGTTTTTT. The V gene is TRBV29-1, the J gene TRBJ2-2, with a tentative D call TRBD1 (6 bases). The CDR3 runs 13 residues. V gave up 5 bases and J gave up 3 bases, with 10 bases separating them. Germline V gene sequence: CDR1 SQVTM, CDR2 ANQGSEA.

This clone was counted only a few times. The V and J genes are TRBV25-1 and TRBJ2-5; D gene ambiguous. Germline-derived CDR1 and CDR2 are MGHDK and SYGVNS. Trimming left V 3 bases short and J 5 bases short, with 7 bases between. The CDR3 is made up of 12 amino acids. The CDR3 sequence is CASSEGWETQYF. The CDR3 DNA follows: TGTGCCAGCAGTGAGGGGTGGGAGACCCAGTACTTC.

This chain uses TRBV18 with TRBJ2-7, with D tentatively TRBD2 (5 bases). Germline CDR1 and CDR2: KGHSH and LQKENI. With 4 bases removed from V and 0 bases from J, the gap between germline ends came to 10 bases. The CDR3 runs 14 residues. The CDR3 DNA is TGTGCCAGCTCACTTCCTGGGAGCTCCTACGAGCAGTACTTC. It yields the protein CASSLPGSSYEQYF.

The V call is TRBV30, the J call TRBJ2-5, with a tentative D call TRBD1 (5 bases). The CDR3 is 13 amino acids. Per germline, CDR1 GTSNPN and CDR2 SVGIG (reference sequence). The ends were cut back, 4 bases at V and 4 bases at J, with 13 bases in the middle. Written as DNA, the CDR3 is TGTGCCTGGAACCTAGGGGCGACAGAGACCCAGTACTTC. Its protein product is CAWNLGATETQYF. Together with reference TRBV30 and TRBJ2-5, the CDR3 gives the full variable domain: SQTIHQWPATLVQPVGSPLSLECTVEGTSNPNLYWYRQAAGRGLQLLFYSVGIGQISSEVPQNLSASRPQDRQFILSSKKLLLSDSGFYLCAWNLGATETQYFGPGTRLLVL.

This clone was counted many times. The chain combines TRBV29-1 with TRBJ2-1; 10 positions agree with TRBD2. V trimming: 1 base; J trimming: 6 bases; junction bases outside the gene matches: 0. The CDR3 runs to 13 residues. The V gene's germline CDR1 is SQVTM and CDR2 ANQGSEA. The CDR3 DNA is TGCAGCGTTGAAGGACTAGCGGGCAATGAGCAGTTCTTC. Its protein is CSVEGLAGNEQFF.

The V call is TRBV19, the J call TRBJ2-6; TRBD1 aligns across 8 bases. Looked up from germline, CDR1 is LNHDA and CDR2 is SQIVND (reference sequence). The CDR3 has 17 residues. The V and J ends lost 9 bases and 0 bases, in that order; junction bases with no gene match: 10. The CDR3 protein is CASAPGQARSGANVLTF. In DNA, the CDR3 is TGTGCCAGCGCCCCGGGACAGGCCCGCTCTGGGGCCAACGTCCTGACTTTC.

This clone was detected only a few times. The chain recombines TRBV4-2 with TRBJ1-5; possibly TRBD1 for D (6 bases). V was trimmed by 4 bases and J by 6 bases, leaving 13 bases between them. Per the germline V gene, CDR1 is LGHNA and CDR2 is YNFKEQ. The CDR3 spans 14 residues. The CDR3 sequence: CASSLMLGAQPQHF. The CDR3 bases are TGTGCCAGCAGCCTCATGCTGGGGGCTCAGCCCCAGCATTTT.

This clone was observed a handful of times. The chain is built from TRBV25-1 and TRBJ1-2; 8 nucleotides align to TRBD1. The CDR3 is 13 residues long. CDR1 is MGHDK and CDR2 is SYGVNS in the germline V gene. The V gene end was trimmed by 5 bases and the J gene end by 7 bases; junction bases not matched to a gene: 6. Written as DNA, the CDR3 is TGTGCCAGCAGTTTCGGACAGGGTGGTGGCTACACCTTC. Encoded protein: CASSFGQGGGYTF.

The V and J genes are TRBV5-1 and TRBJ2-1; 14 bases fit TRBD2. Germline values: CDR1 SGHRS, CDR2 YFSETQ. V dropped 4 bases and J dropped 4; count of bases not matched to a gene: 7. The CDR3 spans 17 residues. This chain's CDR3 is CASSLRLAGGVYNEQFF. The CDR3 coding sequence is TGCGCCAGCAGCCTCCGACTAGCGGGAGGGGTTTACAATGAGCAGTTCTTC.

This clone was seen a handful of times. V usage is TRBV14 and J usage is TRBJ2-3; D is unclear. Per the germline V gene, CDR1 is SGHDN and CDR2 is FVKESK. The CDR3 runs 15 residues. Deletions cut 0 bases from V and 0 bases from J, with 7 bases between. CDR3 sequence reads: CASSQDLASTDTQYF. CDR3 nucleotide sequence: TGTGCCAGCAGCCAAGATCTGGCTAGCACAGATACGCAGTATTTT. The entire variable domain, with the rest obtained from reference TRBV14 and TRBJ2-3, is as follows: EAGVTQFPSHSVIEKGQTVTLRCDPISGHDNLYWYRRVMGKEIKFLLHFVKESKQDESGMPNNRFLAERTGGTYSTLKVQPAELEDSGVYFCASSQDLASTDTQYFGPGTRLTVL.

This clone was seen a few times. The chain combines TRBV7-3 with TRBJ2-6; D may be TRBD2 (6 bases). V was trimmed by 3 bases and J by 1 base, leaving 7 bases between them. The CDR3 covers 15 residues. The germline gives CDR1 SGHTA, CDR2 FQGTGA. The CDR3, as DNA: TGTGCCAGCAGCTTCAGCGGGTCTGGGGCCAACGTCCTGACTTTC. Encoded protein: CASSFSGSGANVLTF.

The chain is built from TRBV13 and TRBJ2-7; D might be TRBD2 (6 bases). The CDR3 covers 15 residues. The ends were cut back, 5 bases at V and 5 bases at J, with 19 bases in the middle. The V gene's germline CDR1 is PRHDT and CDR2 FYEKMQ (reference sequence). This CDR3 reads CASSGPGLAMDEQYF. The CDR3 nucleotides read TGTGCCAGCAGCGGCCCGGGACTCGCTATGGACGAGCAGTACTTC.